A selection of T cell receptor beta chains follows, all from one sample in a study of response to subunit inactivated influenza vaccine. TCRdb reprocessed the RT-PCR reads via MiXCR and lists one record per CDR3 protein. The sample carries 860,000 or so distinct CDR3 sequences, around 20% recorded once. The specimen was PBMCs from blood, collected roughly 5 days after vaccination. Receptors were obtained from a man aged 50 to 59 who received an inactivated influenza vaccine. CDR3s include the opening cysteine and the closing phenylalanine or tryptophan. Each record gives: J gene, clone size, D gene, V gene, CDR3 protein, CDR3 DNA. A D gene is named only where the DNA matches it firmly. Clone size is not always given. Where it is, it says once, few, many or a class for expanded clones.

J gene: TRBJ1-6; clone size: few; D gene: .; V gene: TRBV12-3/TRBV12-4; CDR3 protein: CASSSVGVQSANSPLHF; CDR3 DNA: TGTGCCAGCAGCTCAGTAGGGGTCCAATCTGCTAATTCACCCCTCCACTTT
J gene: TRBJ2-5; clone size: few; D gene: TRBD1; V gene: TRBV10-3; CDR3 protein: CAISVQGQETQYF; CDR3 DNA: TGTGCCATCAGTGTACAGGGGCAAGAGACCCAGTACTTC
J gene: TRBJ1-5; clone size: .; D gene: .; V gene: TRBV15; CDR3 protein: CATSRGVGHRNQPQHF; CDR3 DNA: TGTGCCACCAGCAGAGGGGTCGGGCACCGCAATCAGCCCCAGCATTTT
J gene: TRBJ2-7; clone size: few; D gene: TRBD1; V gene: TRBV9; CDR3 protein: CASSVGTGILSYEQYF; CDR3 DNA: TGTGCCAGCAGCGTTGGGACAGGGATTTTGTCCTACGAGCAGTACTTC
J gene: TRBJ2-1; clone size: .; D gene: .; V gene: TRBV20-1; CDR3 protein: CSAEGHNEQFF; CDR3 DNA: TGCAGTGCCGAGGGACACAATGAGCAGTTCTTC
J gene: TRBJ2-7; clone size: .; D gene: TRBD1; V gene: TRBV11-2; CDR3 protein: CASSLVGQMYF; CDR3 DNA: TGTGCCAGCAGCTTAGTGGGACAGATGTACTTC
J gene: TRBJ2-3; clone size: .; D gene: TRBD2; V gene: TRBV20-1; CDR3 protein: CSATRLAGDSTDTQYF; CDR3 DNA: TGCAGTGCGACCAGACTAGCGGGGGACAGCACAGATACGCAGTATTTT
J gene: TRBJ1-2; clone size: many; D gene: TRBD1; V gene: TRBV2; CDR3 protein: CASSPDRERGYTF; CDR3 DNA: TGTGCCAGCAGTCCGGACAGGGAGCGGGGCTACACCTTC
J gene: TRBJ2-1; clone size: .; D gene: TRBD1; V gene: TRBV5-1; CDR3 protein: CASSLKPGQGNNEQFF; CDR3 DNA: TGCGCCAGCAGCTTAAAGCCGGGACAGGGCAACAATGAGCAGTTCTTC
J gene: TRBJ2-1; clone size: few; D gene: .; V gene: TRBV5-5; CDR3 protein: CASSFTAAAYNEQFF; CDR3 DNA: TGTGCCAGCAGCTTCACGGCAGCCGCCTACAATGAGCAGTTCTTC
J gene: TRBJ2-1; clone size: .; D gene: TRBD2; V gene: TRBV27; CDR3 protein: CASSFGGRVNEQFF; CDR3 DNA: TGTGCCAGCAGTTTTGGCGGGAGGGTAAATGAGCAGTTCTTC
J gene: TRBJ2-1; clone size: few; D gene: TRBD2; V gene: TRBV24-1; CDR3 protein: CATSDPAGGNEQFF; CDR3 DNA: TGTGCCACCAGTGATCCAGCGGGAGGCAATGAGCAGTTCTTC
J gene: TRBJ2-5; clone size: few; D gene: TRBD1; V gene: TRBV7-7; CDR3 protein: CASSRGQGGAETQYF; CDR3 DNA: TGTGCTAGCAGCAGGGGACAGGGAGGAGCAGAGACCCAGTACTTC
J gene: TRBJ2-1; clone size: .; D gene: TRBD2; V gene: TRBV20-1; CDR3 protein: CSAREAGDRDNEQFF; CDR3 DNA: TGCAGTGCCCGAGAAGCGGGAGATCGCGACAATGAGCAGTTCTTC
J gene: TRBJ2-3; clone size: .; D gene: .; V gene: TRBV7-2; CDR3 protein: CASSLSGQQTDTQYF; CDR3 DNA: TGTGCCAGCAGCTTAAGCGGACAGCAGACAGATACGCAGTATTTT
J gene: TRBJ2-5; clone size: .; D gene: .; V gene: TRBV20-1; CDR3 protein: CSARIQLQETQYF; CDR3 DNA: TGCAGTGCTAGAATTCAGTTACAAGAGACCCAGTACTTC
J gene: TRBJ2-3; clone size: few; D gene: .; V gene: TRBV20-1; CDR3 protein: CSAEWGHQGTDTQYF; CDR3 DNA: TGCAGTGCGGAGTGGGGCCACCAGGGTACAGATACGCAGTATTTT
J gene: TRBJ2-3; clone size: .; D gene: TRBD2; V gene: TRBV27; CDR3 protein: CASSSPLRGLADTQYF; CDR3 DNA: TGTGCCAGCAGTTCGCCCTTGCGGGGGTTGGCAGATACGCAGTATTTT
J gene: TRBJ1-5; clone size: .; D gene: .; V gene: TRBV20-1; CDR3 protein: CSAYPGGGQPQHF; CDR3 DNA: TGCAGTGCTTACCCGGGGGGGGGTCAGCCCCAGCATTTT
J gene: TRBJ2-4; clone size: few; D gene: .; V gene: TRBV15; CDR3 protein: CATSRGYSGPNIQYF; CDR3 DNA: TGTGCCACCAGCAGAGGATACAGCGGCCCCAACATTCAGTACTTC
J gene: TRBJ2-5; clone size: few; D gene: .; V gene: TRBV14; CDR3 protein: CASSHSYQETQYF; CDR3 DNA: TGTGCCAGCAGCCACTCGTACCAAGAGACCCAGTACTTC
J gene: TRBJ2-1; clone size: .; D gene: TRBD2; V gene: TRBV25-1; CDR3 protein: CASSASLAGAYNEQFF; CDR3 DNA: TGTGCCAGCAGTGCCTCATTAGCGGGAGCCTACAATGAGCAGTTCTTC
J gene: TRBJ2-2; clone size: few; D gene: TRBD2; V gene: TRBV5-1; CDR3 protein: CASTRTSGAHTGELFF; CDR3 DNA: TGCGCCAGCACCAGGACTAGCGGGGCGCACACCGGGGAGCTGTTTTTT
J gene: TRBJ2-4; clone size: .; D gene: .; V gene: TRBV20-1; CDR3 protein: CSASTRGHLAKNIQYF; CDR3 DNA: TGCAGTGCCTCAACGCGGGGTCACCTAGCCAAAAACATTCAGTACTTC
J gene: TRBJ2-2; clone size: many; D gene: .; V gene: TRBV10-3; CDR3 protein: CAIVDSNTGELFF; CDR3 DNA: TGTGCCATCGTGGACAGCAACACCGGGGAGCTGTTTTTT
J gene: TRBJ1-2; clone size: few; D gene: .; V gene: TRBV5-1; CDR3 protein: CASSLNGQIVSYGYTF; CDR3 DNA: TGCGCCAGCAGCTTAAATGGACAGATAGTCAGCTATGGCTACACCTTC
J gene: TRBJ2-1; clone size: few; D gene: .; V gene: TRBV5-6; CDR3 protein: CASSLVPVALNEQFF; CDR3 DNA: TGTGCCAGCAGCTTGGTGCCCGTTGCGCTCAATGAGCAGTTCTTC
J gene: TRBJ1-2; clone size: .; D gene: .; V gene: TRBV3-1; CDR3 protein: CASSPGGSIHGYTF; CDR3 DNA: TGTGCCAGCAGTCCGGGAGGGAGTATTCATGGCTACACCTTC
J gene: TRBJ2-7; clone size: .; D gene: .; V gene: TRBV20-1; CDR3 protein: CSAAPGYEQYF; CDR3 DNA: TGCAGTGCTGCCCCGGGATACGAGCAGTACTTC
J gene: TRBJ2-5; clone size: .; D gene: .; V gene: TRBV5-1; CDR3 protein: CASSSGRTQETQYF; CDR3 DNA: TGCGCCAGCAGCTCGGGACGGACTCAAGAGACCCAGTACTTC
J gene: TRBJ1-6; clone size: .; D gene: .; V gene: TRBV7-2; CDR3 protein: CASSSSGTTFSPLHF; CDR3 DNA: TGTGCCAGCAGCTCCTCCGGGACTACCTTTTCACCCCTCCACTTT
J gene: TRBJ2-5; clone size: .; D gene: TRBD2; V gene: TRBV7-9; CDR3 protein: CASSLGRLALIRETQYF; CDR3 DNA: TGTGCCAGCAGCTTAGGGAGACTAGCGTTAATCCGGGAGACCCAGTACTTC
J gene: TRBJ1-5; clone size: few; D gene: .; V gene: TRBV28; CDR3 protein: CASTPGWSNQPQHF; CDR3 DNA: TGTGCCAGCACCCCCGGATGGAGCAATCAGCCCCAGCATTTT
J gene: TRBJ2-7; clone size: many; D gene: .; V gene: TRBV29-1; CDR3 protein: CSVEQGYEQYF; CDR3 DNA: TGCAGCGTTGAGCAAGGGTACGAGCAGTACTTC
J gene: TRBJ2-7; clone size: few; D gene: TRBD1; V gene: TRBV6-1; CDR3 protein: CASSPGQGFAYEQYF; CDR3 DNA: TGTGCCAGCAGCCCGGGACAGGGGTTTGCCTACGAGCAGTACTTC
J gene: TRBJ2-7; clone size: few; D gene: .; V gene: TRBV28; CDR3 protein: CASTGRNSLSYEQYF; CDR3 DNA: TGTGCCAGCACCGGCCGTAACAGCCTGTCCTACGAGCAGTACTTC
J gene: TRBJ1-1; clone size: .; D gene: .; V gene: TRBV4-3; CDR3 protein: CASSQDRIGGNTEAFF; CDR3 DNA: TGCGCCAGCAGCCAAGATAGGATTGGGGGGAACACTGAAGCTTTCTTT
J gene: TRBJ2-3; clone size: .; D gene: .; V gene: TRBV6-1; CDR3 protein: CASSEVGSTDTQYF; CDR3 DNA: TGTGCCAGCAGTGAAGTTGGGAGCACAGATACGCAGTATTTT
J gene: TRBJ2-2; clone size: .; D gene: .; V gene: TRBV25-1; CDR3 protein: CATGDGELFF; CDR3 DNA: TGTGCCACAGGTGACGGGGAGCTGTTTTTT
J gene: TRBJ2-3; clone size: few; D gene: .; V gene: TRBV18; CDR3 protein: CASSPLSLRGTDTQYF; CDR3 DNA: TGTGCCAGCTCACCGCTCTCCCTTCGGGGCACAGATACGCAGTATTTT
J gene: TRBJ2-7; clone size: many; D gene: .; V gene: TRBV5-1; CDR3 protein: CASSLVGDSYEQYF; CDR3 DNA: TGCGCCAGCAGCTTGGTAGGGGATTCCTACGAGCAGTACTTC
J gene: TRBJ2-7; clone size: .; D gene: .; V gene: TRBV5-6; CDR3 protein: CASSFILVSYEQYF; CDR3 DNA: TGTGCCAGCAGCTTTATTTTGGTTTCCTACGAGCAGTACTTC
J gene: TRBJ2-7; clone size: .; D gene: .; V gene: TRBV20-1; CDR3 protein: CSASPPRSGAREQYF; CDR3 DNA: TGCAGTGCTAGCCCTCCTAGGAGCGGAGCACGCGAGCAGTACTTC
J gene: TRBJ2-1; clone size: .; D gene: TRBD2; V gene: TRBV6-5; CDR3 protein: CASSYGTSGEQFF; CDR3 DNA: TGTGCCAGCAGTTACGGGACTAGCGGTGAGCAGTTCTTC
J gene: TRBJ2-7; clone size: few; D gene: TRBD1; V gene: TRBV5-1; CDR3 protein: CASSLVVGTASYEQYF; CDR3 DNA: TGCGCCAGCAGCTTGGTAGTAGGGACAGCCTCCTACGAGCAGTACTTC
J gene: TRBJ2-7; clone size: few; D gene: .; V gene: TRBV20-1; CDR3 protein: CSATGTSWEQYF; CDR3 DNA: TGCAGTGCTACGGGGACCTCCTGGGAGCAGTACTTC
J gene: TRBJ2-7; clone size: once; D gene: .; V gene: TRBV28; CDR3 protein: CASRYNAGSHAEQYF; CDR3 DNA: TGTGCCAGCAGATACAATGCGGGATCGCACGCCGAGCAGTACTTC
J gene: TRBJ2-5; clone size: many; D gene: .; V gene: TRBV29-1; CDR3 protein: CSVVARRQETQYF; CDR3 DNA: TGCAGCGTTGTTGCACGGCGCCAAGAGACCCAGTACTTC
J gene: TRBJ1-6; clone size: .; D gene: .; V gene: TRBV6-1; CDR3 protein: CASAAVNNSPLHF; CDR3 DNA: TGTGCCAGCGCGGCCGTGAATAATTCACCCCTCCACTTT
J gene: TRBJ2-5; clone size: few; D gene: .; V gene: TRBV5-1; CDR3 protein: CASRQTVGETQYF; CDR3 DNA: TGCGCCAGCAGACAGACAGTTGGAGAGACCCAGTACTTC
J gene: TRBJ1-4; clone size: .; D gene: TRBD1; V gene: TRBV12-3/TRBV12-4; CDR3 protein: CAFSLASRDRRYNEKLFF; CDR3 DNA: TGTGCCTTCAGTTTAGCCTCTCGGGACAGACGATATAATGAAAAACTGTTTTTT
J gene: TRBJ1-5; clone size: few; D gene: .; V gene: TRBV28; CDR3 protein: CASRYLDQPQHF; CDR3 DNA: TGTGCCAGCAGATACTTGGATCAGCCCCAGCATTTT
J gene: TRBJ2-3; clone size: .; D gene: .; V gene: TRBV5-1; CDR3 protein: CASNPGPQKADTQYF; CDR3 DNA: TGCGCCAGCAACCCGGGACCCCAGAAGGCGGATACGCAGTATTTT
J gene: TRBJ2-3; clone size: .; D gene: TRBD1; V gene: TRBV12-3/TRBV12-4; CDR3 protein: CASSLSLRTGRSPQYF; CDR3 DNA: TGTGCCAGCAGTTTATCGTTACGGACAGGGCGGTCGCCCCAGTATTTT
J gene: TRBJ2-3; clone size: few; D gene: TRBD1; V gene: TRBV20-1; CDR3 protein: CSARSTGVKADTQYF; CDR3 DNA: TGCAGTGCTAGATCGACAGGGGTAAAGGCAGATACGCAGTATTTT
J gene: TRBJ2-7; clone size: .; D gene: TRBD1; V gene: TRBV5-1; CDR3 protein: CASSLAPGQSYEQYF; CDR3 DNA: TGCGCCAGCAGCTTGGCGCCGGGACAGTCCTACGAGCAGTACTTC
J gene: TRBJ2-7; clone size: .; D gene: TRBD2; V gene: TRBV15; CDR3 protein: CATSSGEGFEQYF; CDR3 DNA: TGTGCCACCAGCAGCGGGGAGGGATTCGAGCAGTACTTC
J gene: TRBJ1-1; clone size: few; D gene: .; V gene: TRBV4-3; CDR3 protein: CASSQTSEGETEAFF; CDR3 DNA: TGCGCCAGCAGCCAAACGTCCGAGGGAGAGACTGAAGCTTTCTTT
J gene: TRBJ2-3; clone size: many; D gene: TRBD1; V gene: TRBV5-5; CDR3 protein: CASSSTGAGMDTQYF; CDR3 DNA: TGTGCCAGCAGCTCAACAGGGGCCGGTATGGATACGCAGTATTTT